The clone carrying this TCR beta chain was picked up many times. HTBI primers from iRepertoire and Arm-PCR of CDR3 regions yielded the TCR beta libraries. MiXCR was run by TCRdb on the multiplex PCR reads, yielding one entry per CDR3 protein. This sample has around 460,000 distinct CDR3 sequences; 22% occur once, and the top ten carry around 14%. The data are from a study of regulatory T cells in long-lasting Graves disease. The CDR3 contains 16 residues. V was clipped by 4 bases and J by 7 bases, with 20 bases between them. Germline values: CDR1 SGHKS, CDR2 YYEKEE (reference sequence). The sample's time point: persistent/refractory GD, antithyroid drugs over 5 years with positive TRAb. RNA extracted from PBMCs served as the sequencing template. The patient group derived from an endocrinology department in Xi'an, China.

Sequences were derived from peripheral blood mononuclear cells (PBMCs), sampled when the disease was refractory, from a patient treated with antithyroid drugs. The receptor's source is a female donor with Graves disease. The rearrangement joins TRBV5-5 to TRBJ1-4, with a possible D match to TRBD1 (5 bases). In DNA, the CDR3 is TGTGCCAGCAGCCCGGCAGGGAGGAGTGTTGGTGAAAAACTGTTTTTT. It codes for CASSPAGRSVGEKLFF.